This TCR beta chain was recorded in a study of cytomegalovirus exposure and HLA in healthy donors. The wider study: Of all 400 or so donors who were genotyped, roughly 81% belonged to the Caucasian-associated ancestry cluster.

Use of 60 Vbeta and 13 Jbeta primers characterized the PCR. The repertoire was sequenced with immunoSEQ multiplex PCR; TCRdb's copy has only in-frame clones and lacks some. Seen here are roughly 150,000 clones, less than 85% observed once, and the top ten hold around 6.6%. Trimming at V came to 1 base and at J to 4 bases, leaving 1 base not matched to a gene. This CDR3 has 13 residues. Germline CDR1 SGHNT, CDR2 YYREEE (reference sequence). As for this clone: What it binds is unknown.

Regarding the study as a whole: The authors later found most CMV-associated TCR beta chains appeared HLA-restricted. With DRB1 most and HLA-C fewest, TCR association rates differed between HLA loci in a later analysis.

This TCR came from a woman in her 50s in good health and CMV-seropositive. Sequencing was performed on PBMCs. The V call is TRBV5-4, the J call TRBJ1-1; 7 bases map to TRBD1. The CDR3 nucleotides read TGTGCCAGCAGCTTGTCAGGGGGCACTGAAGCTTTCTTT. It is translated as CASSLSGGTEAFF.